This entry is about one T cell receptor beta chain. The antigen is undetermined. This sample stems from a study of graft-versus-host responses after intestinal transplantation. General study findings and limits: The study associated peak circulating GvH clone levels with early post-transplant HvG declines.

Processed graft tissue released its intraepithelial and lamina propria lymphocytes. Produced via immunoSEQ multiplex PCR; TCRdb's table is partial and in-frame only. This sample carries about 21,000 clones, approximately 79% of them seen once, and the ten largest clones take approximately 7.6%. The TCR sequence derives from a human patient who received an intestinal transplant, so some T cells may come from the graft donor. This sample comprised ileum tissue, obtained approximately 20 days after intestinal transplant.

CDR3 residues: CASSYPRTGNYGYTF. CDR3 nucleotide sequence: TGTGCCAGCAGTTACCCGCGGACAGGTAACTATGGCTACACCTTC. The chain has TRBV6-6 and TRBJ1-2; 7 positions match TRBD1. The junction had 4 bases not matched to a gene; V was cut back by 2 bases and J by 1 base. Germline CDR1 is MNHNY and CDR2 is SVGAGI (reference sequence). The CDR3 has 15 amino acids.